A selection of T cell receptor beta chains follows, all from one sample in a study of CD8 T cells in Susac syndrome. One entry per CDR3 protein results from TCRdb running MiXCR on the immunoSEQ multiplex PCR reads. Found here are some 200,000 distinct CDR3 sequences, approximately 94% of them singletons; the top ten hold approximately 0.1%. Sequences were obtained from CD4+ T cells from PBMCs. The receptor set was obtained from a human donor with Susac syndrome. The CDR3 runs from the conserved cysteine through the conserved F or W. The order of the fields is J gene, D gene, clone size, V gene, CDR3 protein, CDR3 DNA. A D gene is named only where the DNA matches it firmly. Clone size is given for some rows only: seen once, a few or many times, or a class if the clone is expanded.

J gene: TRBJ2-1; D gene: NA; clone size: NA; V gene: TRBV29-1; CDR3 protein: CSVVGYNEQFF; CDR3 DNA: TGCAGCGTTGTAGGGTACAATGAGCAGTTCTTC
J gene: TRBJ2-1; D gene: TRBD1; clone size: NA; V gene: TRBV5-6; CDR3 protein: CASSTGTGDIVFNEQFF; CDR3 DNA: TGTGCCAGCAGCACGGGGACAGGGGATATAGTATTCAATGAGCAGTTCTTC
J gene: TRBJ2-7; D gene: TRBD1; clone size: NA; V gene: TRBV5-1; CDR3 protein: CASSNTGGPTYEQYF; CDR3 DNA: TGCGCCAGCAGCAACACAGGGGGGCCGACCTACGAGCAGTACTTC
J gene: TRBJ1-4; D gene: TRBD1; clone size: NA; V gene: TRBV23-1; CDR3 protein: CASSQPTMDRNEKLFF; CDR3 DNA: TGCGCCAGCAGTCAACCAACTATGGACAGGAATGAAAAACTGTTTTTT
J gene: TRBJ2-4; D gene: NA; clone size: NA; V gene: TRBV20-1; CDR3 protein: CSARAGGEPAKNIQYF; CDR3 DNA: TGCAGTGCTAGGGCGGGCGGGGAACCCGCCAAAAACATTCAGTACTTC
J gene: TRBJ2-7; D gene: NA; clone size: NA; V gene: TRBV6-5; CDR3 protein: CASSYVQGEQYF; CDR3 DNA: TGTGCCAGCAGTTACGTTCAGGGTGAGCAGTACTTC
J gene: TRBJ2-5; D gene: NA; clone size: NA; V gene: TRBV7-4; CDR3 protein: CASSSRQRTETQYF; CDR3 DNA: TGTGCCAGCAGCTCACGACAACGGACGGAGACCCAGTACTTC
J gene: TRBJ2-5; D gene: NA; clone size: NA; V gene: TRBV5-1; CDR3 protein: CASRLGGAYQETQYF; CDR3 DNA: TGCGCCAGCAGACTAGGGGGGGCATACCAAGAGACCCAGTACTTC
J gene: TRBJ1-4; D gene: NA; clone size: NA; V gene: TRBV30; CDR3 protein: CAWRRDANEKLFF; CDR3 DNA: TGTGCCTGGAGAAGGGATGCTAATGAAAAACTGTTTTTT
J gene: TRBJ2-5; D gene: TRBD2; clone size: once; V gene: TRBV6-5; CDR3 protein: CASSSPRTSGGQETQYF; CDR3 DNA: TGTGCCAGCAGTTCACCTCGGACTAGCGGGGGCCAAGAGACCCAGTACTTC
J gene: TRBJ2-5; D gene: NA; clone size: NA; V gene: TRBV30; CDR3 protein: CAWSPIGGFQETQYF; CDR3 DNA: TGTGCCTGGAGTCCTATCGGGGGCTTCCAAGAGACCCAGTACTTC
J gene: TRBJ2-7; D gene: NA; clone size: NA; V gene: TRBV29-1; CDR3 protein: CSVETGIYEQYF; CDR3 DNA: TGCAGCGTTGAAACAGGGATCTACGAGCAGTACTTC
J gene: TRBJ2-7; D gene: TRBD2; clone size: NA; V gene: TRBV29-1; CDR3 protein: CSVRTSGSSYEQYF; CDR3 DNA: TGCAGCGTTCGGACTAGCGGGAGCTCCTACGAGCAGTACTTC
J gene: TRBJ2-3; D gene: NA; clone size: NA; V gene: TRBV20-1; CDR3 protein: CSARDTGQGGSIDTQYF; CDR3 DNA: TGCAGTGCTAGAGATACTGGACAGGGAGGGAGCATAGATACGCAGTATTTT
J gene: TRBJ2-2; D gene: NA; clone size: NA; V gene: TRBV5-1; CDR3 protein: CASSRSPSGELFF; CDR3 DNA: TGCGCCAGCAGCCGTAGCCCCTCGGGGGAGCTGTTTTTT